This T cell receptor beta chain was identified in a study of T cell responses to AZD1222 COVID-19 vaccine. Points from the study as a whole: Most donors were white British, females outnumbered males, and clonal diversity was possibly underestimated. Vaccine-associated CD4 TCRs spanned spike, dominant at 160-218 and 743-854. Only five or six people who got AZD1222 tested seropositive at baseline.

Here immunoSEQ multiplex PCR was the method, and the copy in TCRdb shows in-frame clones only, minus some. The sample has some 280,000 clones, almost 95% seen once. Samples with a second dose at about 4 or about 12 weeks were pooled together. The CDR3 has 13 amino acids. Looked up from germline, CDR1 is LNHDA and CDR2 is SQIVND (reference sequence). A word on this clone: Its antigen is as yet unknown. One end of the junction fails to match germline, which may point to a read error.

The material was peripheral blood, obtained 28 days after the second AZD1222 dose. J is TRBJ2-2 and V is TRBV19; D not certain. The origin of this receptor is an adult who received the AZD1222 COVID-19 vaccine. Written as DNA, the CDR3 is TGTGCCAGTAGTATCCTGAACCCCGGGGAGCTGTTTTTT. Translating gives CASSILNPGELFF.